Listed here are 21 T cell receptor beta chains from one sample, sequenced in a study of T cell responses to AZD1222 COVID-19 vaccine. TCRdb's copy holds only in-frame clones and misses some; the assay was immunoSEQ multiplex PCR. Among roughly 150,000 clones listed, 90% to 95% were seen once. Sample: peripheral blood, taken on day 0 of AZD1222 vaccination. The receptors shown here come from an adult in good health.

This chain connects TRBV19 to TRBJ1-2; 10 bases are shared with TRBD1. V was pared by 4 bases and J by 3 bases, with 8 bases of the junction left unmatched. Germline V gene sequence: CDR1 LNHDA, CDR2 SQIVND (reference sequence). The CDR3 consists of 16 residues. This chain's CDR3 is CASSTTDRGLDYGYTF. The CDR3, as DNA: TGTGCCAGTAGTACCACTGACAGGGGGCTAGACTATGGCTACACCTTC.

This chain joins TRBV30 and TRBJ1-2; no clear D. Germline V lookup: CDR1 GTSNPN, CDR2 SVGIG (reference sequence). This CDR3 region has 14 residues. Between the trimmed V and J ends, which lost 0 bases and 7 bases, there was a span of 15 bases. The CDR3 region is CAWSVLGSAIGYTF. CDR3 DNA sequence: TGTGCCTGGAGTGTACTGGGCAGCGCGATTGGCTACACCTTC. Together with reference TRBV30 and TRBJ1-2, the CDR3 gives the full variable domain: SQTIHQWPATLVQPVGSPLSLECTVEGTSNPNLYWYRQAAGRGLQLLFYSVGIGQISSEVPQNLSASRPQDRQFILSSKKLLLSDSGFYLCAWSVLGSAIGYTFGSGTRLTVV.

This clone was counted once. This chain connects TRBV6-5 to TRBJ2-2; a possible D gene is TRBD1 (6 bases). The V and J ends lost 6 bases and 6 bases respectively, with 17 bases between them. Germline loops: CDR1 MNHEY, CDR2 SVGAGI. The CDR3 is 15 amino acids. The DNA of the CDR3 is TGTGCCAGCAGCTTGACAGGACTTGTCGCCGGGGAGCTGTTTTTT. Its protein product is CASSLTGLVAGELFF.

The CDR3 region is CASSEHRDRANTEAFF. DNA of the CDR3: TGTGCCAGCAGCGAGCACCGGGACAGGGCGAACACTGAAGCTTTCTTT. The J gene is TRBJ1-1, the V gene TRBV9; TRBD1 matches 9 bases. CDR3 length equals 16 residues. J gave up 1 base and V 3 bases, and 7 bases lay outside the gene matches. CDR1 is SGDLS, CDR2 YYNGEE, per germline.

This clone appeared a few times. V and J are TRBV30 and TRBJ2-5, with 7 bases identical to TRBD2. The germline V gene has CDR1 GTSNPN and CDR2 SVGIG (reference sequence). Trimming cost V 8 bases and J 4 bases; bases outside gene matches: 7. CDR3 size: 12 residues. The CDR3 sequence: CALLTGGETQYF. The CDR3 DNA reads as TGTGCCCTACTGACGGGAGGAGAGACCCAGTACTTC.

The gene calls are TRBV6-2 or TRBV6-3 and TRBJ1-3; a possible D gene is TRBD1 (5 bases). This CDR3 is built from 15 residues. Germline values: CDR1 MNHEY, CDR2 SVGEGT. The ends were cut back, 0 bases at V and 8 bases at J, with 14 bases in the middle. CDR3 in DNA: TGTGCCAGCAGTTACTCGAACCAGGGACGGCACACCATATATTTT. Amino acid sequence: CASSYSNQGRHTIYF.

The chain joins TRBV27 to TRBJ2-1, with D perhaps TRBD2 (6 bases). Trimming took 4 bases from V and 6 from J, leaving 16 bases between them. Germline loops: CDR1 MNHEY, CDR2 SMNVEV (reference sequence). The CDR3 spans 15 residues. Written as DNA, the CDR3 is TGTGCCAGCAGTTCCGGGCAGGCGGGGATCAATGAGCAGTTCTTC. Translation gives CASSSGQAGINEQFF.

The chain has TRBV11-3 and TRBJ2-5, with a weak D call TRBD1 (6 bases). The CDR3 has 15 residues. Trimming took off 2 bases at V and 5 bases at J, with 15 bases between the two ends. CDR1 and CDR2 from the germline V gene are SGHNT and YENEEA. Here the CDR3 reads CASSLQGHTGETQYF. The CDR3 region has the DNA TGTGCCAGCAGCTTACAGGGACACACCGGGGAGACCCAGTACTTC. Using reference TRBV11-3 and TRBJ2-5 for the parts outside the CDR3, the full variable domain is EAGVVQSPRYKIIEKKQPVAFWCNPISGHNTLYWYLQNLGQGPELLIRYENEEAVDDSQLPKDRFSAERLKGVDSTLKIQPAELGDSAVYLCASSLQGHTGETQYFGPGTRLLVL.

V usage is TRBV5-1 and J usage is TRBJ2-2, with D maybe TRBD1 (5 bases). Germline V gene sequence: CDR1 SGHRS, CDR2 YFSETQ. Trimming took off 2 bases at V and 4 bases at J, with 15 bases between the two ends. This CDR3 contains 16 residues. The CDR3 DNA follows: TGCGCCAGCAGCTTTAGGGTCCAGGGTGGCACCGGGGAGCTGTTTTTT. Amino acid sequence: CASSFRVQGGTGELFF. The full variable domain, in which reference TRBV5-1 and TRBJ2-2 provide the parts outside the CDR3, is KAGVTQTPRYLIKTRGQQVTLSCSPISGHRSVSWYQQTPGQGLQFLFEYFSETQRNKGNFPGRFSGRQFSNSRSEMNVSTLELGDSALYLCASSFRVQGGTGELFFGEGSRLTVL.

The V call is TRBV19, the J call TRBJ1-6; D might be TRBD1 (6 bases). CDR1 and CDR2 from the germline V gene are LNHDA and SQIVND (reference sequence). The CDR3 covers 12 residues. Trimming took off 7 bases at V and 8 bases at J, with 9 bases between the two ends. This CDR3 reads CASKAGDSPLHF. The CDR3 DNA reads as TGTGCCAGTAAAGCAGGGGATTCACCCCTCCACTTT. Full variable domain (remainder filled in from reference TRBV19 and TRBJ1-6): DGGITQSPKYLFRKEGQNVTLSCEQNLNHDAMYWYRQDPGQGLRLIYYSQIVNDFQKGDIAEGYSVSREKKESFPLTVTSAQKNPTAFYLCASKAGDSPLHFGNGTRLTVT.

V and J are TRBV9 and TRBJ2-3; 8 nucleotides agree with TRBD2. From germline, CDR1 is SGDLS and CDR2 YYNGEE. The V segment lost 0 bases and the J segment 6 bases; nucleotides outside the gene matches: 12. This CDR3 is 17 amino acids long. The CDR3 bases are TGTGCCAGCAGCGTAGACCCGCCGGGACTAGTTTATGATACGCAGTATTTT. Its protein is CASSVDPPGLVYDTQYF.

This clone has a single count. The rearrangement links TRBV9 to TRBJ1-5, with D unresolved. Germline CDR1 reads SGDLS; CDR2 reads YYNGEE. Between the trimmed V and J ends, which lost 4 bases and 2 bases, there was a span of 7 bases. This CDR3 spans 13 amino acids. The CDR3 coding sequence is TGTGCCAGCAGCTCCGAGGGCAATCAGCCCCAGCATTTT. This codes for CASSSEGNQPQHF.

This sequence joins TRBV19 and TRBJ1-5; D uncertain. Per germline, CDR1 LNHDA and CDR2 SQIVND (reference sequence). V lost 1 base to trimming and J lost 6 bases, with 13 bases between them. The CDR3 totals 15 residues. The CDR3 DNA follows: TGTGCCAGTAGTATAGGTGGCGCTGAGAGTCAGCCCCAGCATTTT. This translates into CASSIGGAESQPQHF.

V usage is TRBV6-5 and J usage is TRBJ2-7, with 9 bases lining up with TRBD1. This CDR3 is built from 15 residues. Trimming removed 4 bases from V and 6 bases from J; junction bases left unmatched: 10. Germline CDR1 MNHEY, CDR2 SVGAGI. The CDR3 DNA is TGTGCCAGCAGTTTGTCCGGGACAGGGCGGCGCGAGCAGTACTTC. Its translation is CASSLSGTGRREQYF.

The chain joins TRBV9 to TRBJ2-7, with TRBD1 identical over 7 bases. CDR3 length equals 15 residues. The germline CDR1 and CDR2 sequences are SGDLS and YYNGEE. Trimming removed 3 bases from V and 5 bases from J; junction bases left unmatched: 11. The CDR3 region is CASSAPGGLGHEQYF. The CDR3 DNA is TGTGCCAGCAGCGCTCCAGGGGGATTAGGCCACGAGCAGTACTTC.

The gene calls are TRBV19 and TRBJ1-2, with 9 positions matching TRBD1. The CDR3 length is 15 residues. J lost 4 bases, V lost 5 bases, and 8 bases had no gene match. Germline-derived CDR1 and CDR2 are LNHDA and SQIVND (reference sequence). CDR3 DNA sequence: TGTGCCAGTAGTCCTCAAGGGACAGGGAGCTATGGCTACACCTTC. It specifies CASSPQGTGSYGYTF.

The chain couples TRBV27 to TRBJ2-7; a weak D match, TRBD2 (7 bases). The CDR3 has 15 residues. Trimming shortened V by 4 bases and J by 3 bases, and 16 bases separated the two germline ends. CDR1 and CDR2 from the germline V gene are MNHEY and SMNVEV (reference sequence). CDR3 region: CASSWEGGRYYEQYF. The DNA of the CDR3 is TGTGCCAGCAGTTGGGAGGGGGGGAGGTACTACGAGCAGTACTTC.

The chain combines TRBV28 with TRBJ1-6; D unclear. The V and J ends lost 2 bases and 13 bases respectively, with 15 bases between them. Per the germline V gene, CDR1 is MDHEN and CDR2 is SYDVKM. This CDR3 spans 14 amino acids. CDR3 in amino acids: CASSLNRGASPLHF. The CDR3 nucleotides read TGTGCCAGCAGTTTAAATCGGGGAGCGTCCCCCCTCCACTTT. Full variable domain (rest looked up from reference TRBV28 and TRBJ1-6): DVKVTQSSRYLVKRTGEKVFLECVQDMDHENMFWYRQDPGLGLRLIYFSYDVKMKEKGDIPEGYSVSREKKERFSLILESASTNQTSMYLCASSLNRGASPLHFGNGTRLTVT.

The chain couples TRBV16 to TRBJ1-5; no firm D call. V was clipped by 0 bases and J by 6 bases, with 9 bases between them. CDR3 size: 14 residues. The V gene's germline CDR1 is KGHSY and CDR2 FQNENV. CDR3 sequence: CASSQSSGPQPQHF. The CDR3 DNA reads as TGTGCCAGCAGCCAATCTTCAGGACCTCAGCCCCAGCATTTT.

The CDR3 DNA reads TGTGCCAGCAGCGATCTCAGGGAGGACACCATATATTTT. It codes for CASSDLREDTIYF. The chain carries TRBV9 and TRBJ1-3, with D possibly matching TRBD1 (5 bases). CDR3 length equals 13 residues. V was clipped by 3 bases and J by 8 bases, with 12 bases between them. Germline V gene data show CDR1 as SGDLS and CDR2 as YYNGEE.

This chain uses TRBV5-1 with TRBJ1-3; D is unresolved. Per the germline V gene, CDR1 is SGHRS and CDR2 is YFSETQ. The V end was cut by 4 bases, the J end by 0 bases, with 8 bases between. This CDR3 is built from 14 residues. CDR3 sequence reads: CASSTQSSGNTIYF. In nucleotides, the CDR3 is TGCGCCAGCAGCACCCAGAGCTCTGGAAACACCATATATTTT.